This TCR beta chain emerged from a study of CD8 T cells in Susac syndrome. The overall study: Each patient with Susac syndrome, at the time of blood draw, was therapy-naive, on corticosteroids, or on intravenous immunoglobulin alone.

Reverse transcription of roughly 0.5 to 1 ug RNA was carried out with random hexamers. Via MiXCR, TCRdb re-called the immunoSEQ multiplex PCR reads, giving one row per CDR3 protein. The sample lists under 200,000 distinct CDR3 sequences; approximately 95% were seen once. FACS enriched CD8+ TEMRA cells, while bulk CD8+ and CD4+ were negatively isolated. The CDR3 is 18 amino acids. The V and J ends lost 3 bases and 0 bases, in that order; junction bases with no gene match: 7. Looked up from germline, CDR1 is SEHNR and CDR2 is FQNEAQ (reference sequence). The chain couples TRBV7-9 to TRBJ2-6, with 8 bases lining up with TRBD1. Sequencing was performed on CD8+ T cells from PBMCs. The source is a human donor with Susac syndrome. In nucleotides, the CDR3 is TGTGCCAGCAGCTTTTGGGGGACAGGTAGCTCTGGGGCCAACGTCCTGACTTTC. It codes for CASSFWGTGSSGANVLTF.